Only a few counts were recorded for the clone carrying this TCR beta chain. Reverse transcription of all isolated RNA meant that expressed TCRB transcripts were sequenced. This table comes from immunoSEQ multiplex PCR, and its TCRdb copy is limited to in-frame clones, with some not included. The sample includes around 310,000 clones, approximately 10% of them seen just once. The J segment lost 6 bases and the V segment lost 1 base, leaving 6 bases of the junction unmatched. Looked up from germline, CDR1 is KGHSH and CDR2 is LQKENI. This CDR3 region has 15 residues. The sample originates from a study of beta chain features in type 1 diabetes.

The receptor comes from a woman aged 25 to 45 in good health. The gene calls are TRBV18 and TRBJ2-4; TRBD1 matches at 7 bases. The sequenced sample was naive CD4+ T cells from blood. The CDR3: CASSPLGQDINIQYF. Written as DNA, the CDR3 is TGTGCCAGCTCACCACTTGGACAGGATATAAACATTCAGTACTTC.